A selection of T cell receptor beta chains follows, all from one sample in a study of blood T cell repertoires in COVID-19. Data came from immunoSEQ multiplex PCR; TCRdb stores just in-frame clones and leaves some out. Here the sample spans roughly 260,000 clones, roughly nine tenths being singletons. Source material: peripheral blood. The receptors stem from a man aged 35 to 55 who had recovered from COVID-19. CDR3s include the opening cysteine and the closing phenylalanine or tryptophan. D genes are given only for firm matches. Expanded clones are given a class, and other clones once, few, many or no size at all.

CDR3 protein: CASTLTGGGYEQYF
CDR3 DNA: TGTGCCAGCACCTTGACAGGGGGCGGCTACGAGCAGTACTTC
clone size: NA
V gene: TRBV6-6
J gene: TRBJ2-7
D gene: TRBD1

CDR3 protein: CASTLDSGRSNEQFF
CDR3 DNA: TGTGCCAGCACCCTCGACAGCGGGAGGAGCAATGAGCAGTTCTTC
clone size: NA
V gene: TRBV7-8
J gene: TRBJ2-1
D gene: TRBD2

CDR3 protein: CASSQDRRGLAGTPGGELFF
CDR3 DNA: TGTGCCAGCAGCCAAGATAGAAGGGGACTAGCGGGGACGCCTGGCGGGGAGCTGTTTTTT
clone size: NA
V gene: TRBV3-1/TRBV3-2
J gene: TRBJ2-2
D gene: TRBD2

CDR3 protein: CASSPHLGNTEAFF
CDR3 DNA: TGCGCCAGCAGCCCCCATCTAGGGAACACTGAAGCTTTCTTT
clone size: NA
V gene: TRBV4-1
J gene: TRBJ1-1
D gene: NA

CDR3 protein: CASSVGRLRWPQHF
CDR3 DNA: TGCGCCAGCAGTGTAGGCAGGCTAAGATGGCCCCAGCATTTT
clone size: NA
V gene: TRBV10-1
J gene: TRBJ1-5
D gene: NA

CDR3 protein: CASSRDSNGYTF
CDR3 DNA: TGTGCCAGCAGCCGGGACTCGAATGGCTACACCTTC
clone size: NA
V gene: TRBV9
J gene: TRBJ1-2
D gene: NA

CDR3 protein: CASSFSRGDIGVQYF
CDR3 DNA: TGCGCCAGCAGCTTTAGCAGGGGTGACATCGGAGTGCAGTACTTC
clone size: NA
V gene: TRBV5-1
J gene: TRBJ2-7
D gene: NA

CDR3 protein: CASSRPADTQYF
CDR3 DNA: TGCGCCAGCAGCCGTCCCGCAGATACGCAGTATTTT
clone size: NA
V gene: TRBV4-1
J gene: TRBJ2-3
D gene: NA

CDR3 protein: CASSLIQGGEAFF
CDR3 DNA: TGCGCCAGCAGCTTGATTCAGGGGGGTGAAGCTTTCTTT
clone size: NA
V gene: TRBV5-1
J gene: TRBJ1-1
D gene: TRBD1

CDR3 protein: CASSLAWQGRGYTF
CDR3 DNA: TGTGCCAGCAGCTTAGCGTGGCAGGGTCGCGGCTACACCTTC
clone size: NA
V gene: TRBV7-2
J gene: TRBJ1-2
D gene: NA

CDR3 protein: CASSYIGGGAQRRSLF
CDR3 DNA: TGTGCCAGCAGTTACATCGGCGGGGGGGCCCAAAGGCGCTCTCTCTTC
clone size: NA
V gene: TRBV6-2/TRBV6-3
J gene: TRBJ2-1
D gene: TRBD2

CDR3 protein: CAISGTRLSTDTQYF
CDR3 DNA: TGTGCCATCAGTGGGACTAGGCTTAGCACAGATACGCAGTATTTT
clone size: NA
V gene: TRBV10-3
J gene: TRBJ2-3
D gene: TRBD2

CDR3 protein: CAWSVQSVSNEKLFF
CDR3 DNA: TGTGCCTGGAGTGTACAGTCAGTTTCAAATGAAAAACTGTTTTTT
clone size: NA
V gene: TRBV30
J gene: TRBJ1-4
D gene: NA

CDR3 protein: CASSLVSGPTNQYF
CDR3 DNA: TGTGCCAGCAGCTTAGTCTCAGGTCCGACCAACCAGTATTTT
clone size: once
V gene: TRBV7-2
J gene: TRBJ2-3
D gene: NA

CDR3 protein: CASSFIAGGGNEQFF
CDR3 DNA: TGTGCCAGCAGTTTCATAGCGGGAGGTGGGAATGAGCAGTTCTTC
clone size: NA
V gene: TRBV6-5
J gene: TRBJ2-1
D gene: TRBD2

CDR3 protein: CASSRDRGYEQYF
CDR3 DNA: TGTGCCAGCAGCCGGGACAGGGGGTACGAGCAGTACTTC
clone size: once
V gene: TRBV5-4
J gene: TRBJ2-7
D gene: TRBD1

CDR3 protein: CASSVVGHNTGELFF
CDR3 DNA: TGTGCCAGCAGCGTAGTGGGACACAACACCGGGGAGCTGTTTTTT
clone size: NA
V gene: TRBV9
J gene: TRBJ2-2
D gene: NA

CDR3 protein: CASSLGVQETQYF
CDR3 DNA: TGCGCCAGCAGCTTGGGCGTTCAAGAGACCCAGTACTTC
clone size: NA
V gene: TRBV5-1
J gene: TRBJ2-5
D gene: NA

CDR3 protein: CASSPGTSGRVLHEQYF
CDR3 DNA: TGCGCCAGCAGCCCCGGGACTAGCGGGAGGGTGCTACACGAGCAGTACTTC
clone size: NA
V gene: TRBV5-1
J gene: TRBJ2-7
D gene: TRBD2

CDR3 protein: CASSTKAGGTYEQYF
CDR3 DNA: TGTGCCAGCTCGACAAAGGCGGGAGGTACCTACGAGCAGTACTTC
clone size: NA
V gene: TRBV18
J gene: TRBJ2-7
D gene: TRBD2

CDR3 protein: CASSQYPRTSSDEQFF
CDR3 DNA: TGCGCCAGCAGCCAATACCCCCGGACATCGTCGGATGAGCAGTTCTTC
clone size: NA
V gene: TRBV4-3
J gene: TRBJ2-1
D gene: NA

CDR3 protein: CASSRTSGGAAETQYF
CDR3 DNA: TGTGCCAGCAGTCGGACTAGCGGGGGGGCGGCGGAGACCCAGTACTTC
clone size: once
V gene: TRBV13
J gene: TRBJ2-5
D gene: TRBD2

CDR3 protein: CATSNLAGGAGANVLTF
CDR3 DNA: TGTGCCACCAGCAACCTAGCGGGGGGGGCTGGGGCCAACGTCCTGACTTTC
clone size: NA
V gene: TRBV15
J gene: TRBJ2-6
D gene: TRBD2

CDR3 protein: CSVRSGGYEQYF
CDR3 DNA: TGCAGCGTGCGGAGCGGGGGCTACGAGCAGTACTTC
clone size: NA
V gene: TRBV29-1
J gene: TRBJ2-7
D gene: TRBD2

CDR3 protein: CATSDPNRQDEQFF
CDR3 DNA: TGTGCCACCAGTGATCCGAACCGACAGGATGAGCAGTTCTTC
clone size: NA
V gene: TRBV24-1
J gene: TRBJ2-1
D gene: NA

CDR3 protein: CASSSSGQGPGELFF
CDR3 DNA: NA
clone size: NA
V gene: TRBV28
J gene: TRBJ2-2
D gene: NA

CDR3 protein: CASSQRDRSGGYTF
CDR3 DNA: TGCGCCAGCAGCCAACGGGACAGGTCGGGCGGCTACACCTTC
clone size: NA
V gene: TRBV4-3
J gene: TRBJ1-2
D gene: TRBD1

CDR3 protein: CASSQHVTEAFF
CDR3 DNA: TGTGCCAGCAGCCAACATGTGACTGAAGCTTTCTTT
clone size: NA
V gene: TRBV6-6
J gene: TRBJ1-1
D gene: NA

CDR3 protein: CSVETVFQKETQYF
CDR3 DNA: TGCAGCGTTGAAACTGTGTTCCAAAAAGAGACCCAGTACTTC
clone size: once
V gene: TRBV29-1
J gene: TRBJ2-5
D gene: NA

CDR3 protein: CASSPDRATEAFF
CDR3 DNA: TGCGCCAGCAGCCCGGACAGGGCCACTGAAGCTTTCTTT
clone size: NA
V gene: TRBV4-3
J gene: TRBJ1-1
D gene: TRBD1

CDR3 protein: CATSAGGIPEQYF
CDR3 DNA: TGTGCCACCTCGGCGGGGGGAATCCCTGAGCAGTACTTC
clone size: NA
V gene: TRBV10-3
J gene: TRBJ2-7
D gene: TRBD2

CDR3 protein: CASSYRQEGTAQETQYF
CDR3 DNA: TGTGCCAGCAGTTACCGTCAGGAGGGGACAGCCCAAGAGACCCAGTACTTC
clone size: NA
V gene: TRBV6-7
J gene: TRBJ2-5
D gene: NA

CDR3 protein: CASSMTSGGLNNEQFF
CDR3 DNA: TGTGCCAGCAGCATGACTAGCGGGGGGCTGAACAATGAGCAGTTCTTC
clone size: NA
V gene: TRBV5-4
J gene: TRBJ2-1
D gene: TRBD2

CDR3 protein: CASSPSATYMNTEAFF
CDR3 DNA: TGTGCCAGCTCACCCTCAGCGACCTACATGAACACTGAAGCTTTCTTT
clone size: few
V gene: TRBV18
J gene: TRBJ1-1
D gene: NA

CDR3 protein: CASSYSRGSLNQPQHF
CDR3 DNA: TGTGCCAGCAGTTACTCGAGAGGTAGCCTCAATCAGCCCCAGCATTTT
clone size: NA
V gene: TRBV6-2/TRBV6-3
J gene: TRBJ1-5
D gene: NA